Each of the 5 T cell receptor beta chains below was sequenced from the same sample in a study of CD8 T cells in Susac syndrome. After extraction with the RNeasy kit, about 0.45 to 1 ug of the RNA was reverse transcribed using random hexamers. A single record per CDR3 protein comes from TCRdb applying MiXCR to the immunoSEQ multiplex PCR reads. This sample has some 130,000 distinct CDR3 sequences; 95% occur once, and the top ten carry more than 0.15%. Sequencing was done on a sample of CD8+ T cells from PBMCs. The receptors originated from a human donor with Susac syndrome.

DNA of the CDR3: TGTGCCACCCGCTGGGGCCCGAGAAGCTACGAGCAGTACTTC. As protein: CATRWGPRSYEQYF. The chain is built from TRBV19 and TRBJ2-7; perhaps TRBD1 as D (5 bases). V dropped 10 bases and J dropped 3 bases, with 19 bases sitting between them. CDR3 length: 14 residues. Germline CDR1 reads LNHDA; CDR2 reads SQIVND (reference sequence).

The rearrangement joins TRBV9 to TRBJ2-1; D not certain. Germline CDR1 is SGDLS and CDR2 is YYNGEE. Between the trimmed V and J ends, which lost 3 bases and 6 bases, there was a span of 16 bases. The CDR3 covers 15 residues. CDR3 sequence reads: CASSEDRSRANEQFF. The CDR3 DNA reads TGTGCCAGCAGCGAGGACCGTTCTCGCGCCAATGAGCAGTTCTTC. The complete variable domain, with remaining parts taken from reference TRBV9 and TRBJ2-1, reads DSGVTQTPKHLITATGQRVTLRCSPRSGDLSVYWYQQSLDQGLQFLIQYYNGEERAKGNILERFSAQQFPDLHSELNLSSLELGDSALYFCASSEDRSRANEQFFGPGTRLTVL.

The chain has TRBV7-9 and TRBJ1-2; possibly TRBD1 for D (6 bases). V gave up 0 bases and J gave up 4 bases, with 18 bases separating them. Germline-derived CDR1 and CDR2 are SEHNR and FQNEAQ (reference sequence). This CDR3 has 17 residues. The CDR3 bases are TGTGCCAGCAGCTTAGCGGGTCCGGGGGCCGTGGGCTATGGCTACACCTTC. Protein sequence: CASSLAGPGAVGYGYTF.

This clonotype was seen just once. This rearrangement joins TRBV6-6 to TRBJ2-1, with D hard to call. Germline V gives CDR1 MNHNY, CDR2 SVGAGI (reference sequence). The CDR3 runs to 11 residues. Between the trimmed V and J ends, which lost 6 bases and 12 bases, there was a span of 12 bases. CDR3 region: CASRSGVLQFF. The CDR3 coding sequence is TGTGCCAGCAGATCCGGAGTACTGCAGTTCTTC.

The chain links TRBV5-1 to TRBJ1-1, with 7 bases that match TRBD1. With V trimmed by 7 bases and J by 3 bases, 0 bases remained unmatched. Germline V gene lookup returns CDR1 SGHRS and CDR2 YFSETQ. The CDR3 contains 11 residues. CDR3 sequence (DNA): TGCGCCAGCGACAGGGACACTGAAGCTTTCTTT. Translated, it gives CASDRDTEAFF.